The 25 T cell receptor beta chains below come from one sample, sequenced in a study of identical twins. TCRdb re-called the 5' RACE reads with MiXCR, one entry per CDR3 protein. Of about 280,000 distinct CDR3 sequences listed, under 9% are singletons. The data were also submitted as part of a second study, on yellow fever vaccine responses in identical twins.

Sequenced: memory (CD45RO+) T cells sorted from blood. The receptors here all came from a woman in her late teens or twenties in good health.

The chain joins TRBV29-1 to TRBJ2-1, with TRBD2 matching 7 bases. This CDR3 is built from 11 residues. With 6 bases clipped from V and 9 bases from J, the junction kept 5 bases outside the gene matches. Looked up from germline, CDR1 is SQVTM and CDR2 is ANQGSEA. The DNA for the CDR3 is TGCAGCGTGGGGGGGAGGGCTGAGCAGTTCTTC. It encodes CSVGGRAEQFF.

This clonotype occurred a few times. The V call is TRBV6-1, the J call TRBJ2-5; D is perhaps TRBD1 (6 bases). V lost 0 bases and J 4 bases, leaving 12 bases between the germline ends. The CDR3 is made up of 15 amino acids. CDR1 is MNHNS and CDR2 is SASEGT in the germline V gene. For the CDR3, the DNA is TGTGCCAGCAGTGAAGCCGCCTTCAGGGGAGAGACCCAGTACTTC. Amino acids: CASSEAAFRGETQYF.

This clonotype was found a few times. V and J are TRBV28 and TRBJ1-2, with unresolved D. Trimming shortened V by 6 bases and J by 4 bases, and 18 bases separated the two germline ends. The CDR3 is made up of 15 amino acids. Looked up from germline, CDR1 is MDHEN and CDR2 is SYDVKM. The CDR3 is CASSTDEAASYGYTF. The CDR3 nucleotides are TGTGCCAGCAGCACGGATGAAGCGGCTAGCTATGGCTACACCTTC.

This clonotype has a count of ten or more. The DNA for the CDR3 is TGTGCCAGCAGCCAAGATCGCAAGCGGGGGTCAGAGACCCAGTACTTC. As protein: CASSQDRKRGSETQYF. The rearrangement joins TRBV4-2 to TRBJ2-5, with TRBD2 matching over 8 bases. This CDR3 has 16 residues. From germline, CDR1 is LGHNA and CDR2 YNFKEQ. The junction had 7 bases not matched to a gene; V was cut back by 0 bases and J by 4 bases.

The genes are TRBV2 and TRBJ2-5, with no clear D. The germline gives CDR1 SNHLY, CDR2 FYNNEI. The CDR3 contains 16 residues. V was cut by 2 bases and J by 1 base, with 14 bases left in between. CDR3 residues: CASSESRLGSQETQYF. CDR3 sequence (DNA): TGTGCCAGCAGTGAATCCCGGTTGGGCAGCCAAGAGACCCAGTACTTC.

The rearrangement joins TRBV28 to TRBJ1-2, with D tentatively TRBD1 (5 bases). Germline values: CDR1 MDHEN, CDR2 SYDVKM. The CDR3 consists of 17 residues. Trimming cost V 3 bases and J 4 bases, with 21 bases left between them. CDR3 sequence: CASSFGGNQGSLYGYTF. The CDR3 DNA follows: TGTGCCAGCAGTTTCGGTGGGAACCAGGGCTCCCTCTATGGCTACACCTTC.

The rearrangement joins TRBV6-2 or TRBV6-3 to TRBJ2-1, with 8 bases lining up with TRBD2. This CDR3 has 15 residues. Trimming took 2 bases from V and 6 from J; bases not matched to a gene: 6. Germline V gene lookup returns CDR1 MNHEY and CDR2 SVGEGT. The CDR3 loop is CASSYVRGGINEQFF. DNA of the CDR3: TGTGCCAGCAGTTACGTTCGGGGGGGCATCAATGAGCAGTTCTTC.

A few counts support this clonotype. The rearrangement joins TRBV9 to TRBJ2-1; D perhaps matches TRBD1 (6 bases). Germline values: CDR1 SGDLS, CDR2 YYNGEE. The V end lost 0 bases, the J end lost 10 bases, and 8 bases lay between the germline ends. This CDR3 contains 12 residues. DNA of the CDR3: TGTGCCAGCAGCGTAGCTGGACAGGAGCAGTTCTTC. It translates to CASSVAGQEQFF.

This clonotype was picked up many times. The chain uses TRBV4-1 and TRBJ2-5; 10 bases line up with TRBD2. CDR1 MGHRA and CDR2 YSYEKL come from the germline V gene. The J segment lost 9 bases and the V segment lost 0 bases, leaving 7 bases of the junction unmatched. The CDR3 has 15 amino acids. CDR3 DNA: TGCGCCAGCAGCCAAGATTCTAGCGGGGGCTTGGCCCAGTACTTC. Its translation is CASSQDSSGGLAQYF.

This clonotype has ten or more counts. The chain has TRBV29-1 and TRBJ2-1, with a weak D call TRBD2 (6 bases). V lost 8 bases and J lost 4, with 24 bases in between. The CDR3 totals 16 residues. Germline CDR1 reads SQVTM; CDR2 reads ANQGSEA. CDR3 in DNA: TGCAGCATGCTGCCCTCCGCGGTAGCGGCGTACAATGAGCAGTTCTTC. As protein: CSMLPSAVAAYNEQFF.

The V and J genes are TRBV2 and TRBJ1-1, with TRBD1 as a possible D gene (6 bases). Germline V gene lookup returns CDR1 SNHLY and CDR2 FYNNEI. The CDR3 length is 13 residues. Trimming removed 1 base from V and 3 bases from J, with 6 bases in between. The CDR3: CASSEDRDTEAFF. In DNA, the CDR3 is TGTGCCAGCAGTGAAGACAGGGACACTGAAGCTTTCTTT.

V and J are TRBV2 and TRBJ1-2; unclear D gene. V shed 1 base and J shed 8 bases, with 11 bases lying between them. Germline V gene data show CDR1 as SNHLY and CDR2 as FYNNEI. This CDR3 has 13 amino acids. The CDR3 loop reads CASSEVRAVGYTF. As DNA, the CDR3 is TGTGCCAGCAGTGAAGTTAGGGCAGTCGGCTACACCTTC.

This clonotype was seen many times. This chain joins TRBV3-1 and TRBJ2-1; maybe TRBD2 (6 bases). The germline V gene encodes CDR1 LGHDT and CDR2 YNNKEL (reference sequence). CDR3 length: 14 residues. Trimming cost V 2 bases and J 5 bases, with 10 bases left between them. The CDR3 protein is CASSQRGLNNEQFF. In DNA, the CDR3 is TGTGCCAGCAGCCAACGGGGACTCAACAATGAGCAGTTCTTC.

The table lists this clonotype with many counts. The chain uses TRBV20-1 and TRBJ2-7; 8 bases map to TRBD2. In germline, CDR1 is DFQATT, CDR2 SNEGSKA (reference sequence). The ends lost 3 bases at V and 4 bases at J; junction bases unmatched: 5. This CDR3 spans 13 amino acids. The CDR3 spells CSASISGGYEQYV. The CDR3 DNA reads as TGCAGTGCTAGTATAAGCGGGGGTTACGAGCAGTACGTC.

This clonotype was seen repeatedly, ten times or more. The chain has TRBV11-2 and TRBJ2-1; tentative D call: TRBD1 (5 bases). Germline lookup yields CDR1 SGHAT and CDR2 FQNNGV. Trimming left V 4 bases short and J 6 bases short, with 19 bases between. This CDR3 is 16 amino acids long. The CDR3 loop is CASSSSERGRGNEQFF. The CDR3 DNA follows: TGTGCCAGCAGCTCCTCTGAAAGGGGTCGAGGCAATGAGCAGTTCTTC.

This chain uses TRBV25-1 with TRBJ1-4; D might be TRBD1 (6 bases). V dropped 6 bases and J dropped 3 bases, with 17 bases sitting between them. The length of the CDR3 is 16 residues. Germline CDR1 MGHDK, CDR2 SYGVNS. CDR3 in DNA: TGTGCCAGCAGCCCTACGATGGACAGCTCTAATGAAAAACTGTTTTTT. Protein sequence: CASSPTMDSSNEKLFF.

V and J are TRBV2 and TRBJ2-2, with D possibly being TRBD1 (5 bases). The V end lost 6 bases, the J end lost 1 base, and 9 bases lay between the germline ends. This CDR3 has 14 amino acids. Germline V CDR1 and CDR2: SNHLY, FYNNEI. This CDR3 reads CASSRQKNTGELFF. The CDR3 DNA reads TGTGCCAGCAGCCGACAGAAGAACACCGGGGAGCTGTTTTTT.

This clonotype was seen repeatedly, ten times or more. The chain has TRBV7-2 and TRBJ2-5; D not resolved. The CDR3 has 14 amino acids. Per germline, CDR1 SGHTA and CDR2 FQGNSA. V lost 5 bases and J lost 1, with 11 bases in between. The CDR3 sequence: CASSTIVTQETQYF. DNA for the CDR3: TGTGCCAGCAGCACAATAGTAACCCAAGAGACCCAGTACTTC.

The rearrangement joins TRBV20-1 to TRBJ2-1; D is unclear. The CDR3 loop spans 15 amino acids. Trimming took 3 bases from V and 0 from J, leaving 12 bases between them. Germline CDR1 is DFQATT and CDR2 is SNEGSKA (reference sequence). The CDR3 reads CSASRAEISYNEQFF. The CDR3 DNA sequence: TGCAGTGCTAGCCGCGCGGAGATCTCCTACAATGAGCAGTTCTTC.

This clonotype occurred a few times. V and J are TRBV5-8 and TRBJ2-5; possibly TRBD2 for D (5 bases). Germline-derived CDR1 and CDR2 are SGHTS and YDEGEE. The CDR3 loop spans 15 amino acids. Trimming pared 0 bases from V and 4 bases from J, leaving 13 bases between. The CDR3 reads CASSLGTGRAETQYF. In nucleotides, the CDR3 is TGTGCCAGCAGCTTGGGAACGGGGAGAGCAGAGACCCAGTACTTC.

In its sample, this clonotype was seen many times. The chain is built from TRBV25-1 and TRBJ2-5; possibly TRBD1 or TRBD2 for D (5 bases each). Germline lookup yields CDR1 MGHDK and CDR2 SYGVNS. The CDR3 spans 14 residues. The V end lost 6 bases, the J end lost 2 bases, and 13 bases lay between the germline ends. CDR3 nucleotides: TGTGCCAGCAGCTCGGGGCAGGAACAAGAGACCCAGTACTTC. Amino acid sequence: CASSSGQEQETQYF.

The chain combines TRBV5-4 with TRBJ2-1; 10 nucleotides align to TRBD2. V gave up 4 bases and J gave up 9 bases; unmatched junction bases: 10. The CDR3 has 15 residues. Germline lookup yields CDR1 SGHNT and CDR2 YYREEE (reference sequence). The CDR3 is CASSVRLAGVGEQFF. DNA of the CDR3: TGTGCCAGCAGCGTGAGGCTAGCGGGAGTGGGTGAGCAGTTCTTC.

This clonotype was observed many times. J is TRBJ1-5 and V is TRBV12-3 or TRBV12-4; D gene ambiguous. The CDR3 contains 12 residues. Trimming cost V 4 bases and J 9 bases, with 10 bases left between them. The CDR3 nucleotides read TGTGCCAGCAGTTCGCACCCCTCGCCCCAGCATTTT. Protein product: CASSSHPSPQHF.

The CDR3: CASSSNRGGLVREQFF. CDR3 DNA: TGTGCCAGCAGTAGCAACAGGGGGGGGTTAGTACGTGAGCAGTTCTTC. The chain is built from TRBV6-1 and TRBJ2-1, with D possibly being TRBD1 (8 bases). The CDR3 length is 16 residues. V lost 5 bases and J 9 bases, leaving 23 bases between the germline ends. CDR1 is MNHNS and CDR2 is SASEGT in the germline V gene.

This clonotype has a count of ten or more. J is TRBJ2-1 and V is TRBV4-1; the match to TRBD2 covers 9 bases. J gave up 7 bases and V 0 bases, and 7 bases lay outside the gene matches. CDR3 length: 16 amino acids. In germline, CDR1 is MGHRA, CDR2 YSYEKL. The CDR3 is CASSQEVLAGYNEQFF. CDR3 nucleotides: TGCGCCAGCAGCCAAGAAGTGCTAGCGGGGTATAATGAGCAGTTCTTC.